The sequence of this TCR beta chain was determined in a study of CD39 and CD103 CD8 tumor-infiltrating T cells. This clone was recorded once. Assay used: immunoSEQ multiplex PCR; TCRdb lists only in-frame clones, some missing. The sample shows 6,000 to 8,500 clones, over 60% of them seen only once. Trimming took off 1 base at V and 4 bases at J, with 8 bases between the two ends. This CDR3 region has 14 residues. Germline values: CDR1 MGHRA, CDR2 YSYEKL. This sequence joins TRBV4-1 and TRBJ2-1; D not resolved. The sequenced sample consisted of CD8+ T cells sorted from blood. Subset specified: total memory CD8 T cells (CD45RA-CCR7+/-) from blood or uninvolved lymph node. The origin of this receptor is a human donor with head and neck squamous cell carcinoma. The CDR3 loop reads CASSQGPLYNEQFF. CDR3 bases: TGCGCCAGCAGCCAAGGCCCCCTTTACAATGAGCAGTTCTTC.